The 9 T cell receptor beta chains below come from one sample, sequenced in a study of blood T cells in healthy people across ages. The second PCR ran roughly 6 to 11 cycles with a sample-barcoded 5' primer and J-beta primers. TCRdb reanalysed the 5' RACE reads using MiXCR and keeps one entry per CDR3 protein. The table includes 500,000 to 650,000 distinct CDR3 sequences, 27% detected once. These data were also reused for a study on T cells of mothers and their children.

Sequencing was done on a sample of blood. These receptors were collected from a boy aged 2 to 10 in good health.

This clonotype was detected a few times. The chain links TRBV28 to TRBJ2-4; TRBD1 matches 7 bases. The V gene's germline CDR1 is MDHEN and CDR2 SYDVKM. CDR3 length: 14 residues. V lost 5 bases to trimming and J lost 0 bases; unmatched junction nucleotides: 1. The CDR3 bases are TGTGCCAGCAGTCGACAGGGAGCCAAAAACATTCAGTACTTC. Encoded protein: CASSRQGAKNIQYF.

The V and J genes are TRBV6-5 and TRBJ2-1, with D possibly being TRBD2 (6 bases). V was shortened by 2 bases and J by 0 bases, with 17 bases between the two germline ends. Germline V CDR1 and CDR2: MNHEY, SVGAGI. This CDR3 region has 18 residues. CDR3: CASSYVPAGVSSYNEQFF. The CDR3 region has the DNA TGTGCCAGCAGTTACGTCCCAGCGGGCGTGAGCTCCTACAATGAGCAGTTCTTC.

This clonotype was counted between two and nine times. The chain has TRBV7-2 and TRBJ1-2, with D hard to call. Trimming removed 0 bases from V and 8 bases from J, with 7 bases in between. CDR1 is SGHTA and CDR2 is FQGNSA in the germline V gene. The CDR3 sequence is 12 residues long. The CDR3 region has the DNA TGTGCCAGCAGCTTAGCCGTGGGGGGCTACACCTTC. Its protein is CASSLAVGGYTF. The complete variable domain, with remaining parts taken from reference TRBV7-2 and TRBJ1-2, reads GAGVSQSPSNKVTEKGKDVELRCDPISGHTALYWYRQSLGQGLEFLIYFQGNSAPDKSGLPSDRFSAERTGGSVSTLTIQRTQQEDSAVYLCASSLAVGGYTFGSGTRLTVV.

This clonotype was recorded many times. The chain couples TRBV5-5 to TRBJ2-4; 8 bases are a match to TRBD1. Germline CDR1 reads SGHKS; CDR2 reads YYEKEE (reference sequence). The V segment lost 5 bases and the J segment 1 base; nucleotides outside the gene matches: 2. The CDR3 sequence is 14 residues long. The CDR3 DNA sequence: TGTGCCAGCAGGAGGACAGGGGCCAAAAACATTCAGTACTTC. It encodes CASRRTGAKNIQYF.

This chain joins TRBV7-6 and TRBJ2-5; 7 bases match TRBD2. Losses at the gene ends were 3 bases for V and 1 base for J; bases not matched to a gene: 5. The CDR3 has 15 residues. The germline V gene has CDR1 SGHVS and CDR2 FNYEAQ. CDR3 bases: TGTGCCAGCAGCTTCCTAACGGGGGGCCAAGAGACCCAGTACTTC. Protein product: CASSFLTGGQETQYF.

The chain carries TRBV3-1 and TRBJ2-1; a possible D gene is TRBD2 (5 bases). The CDR3 spans 13 residues. V shed 0 bases and J shed 10 bases, with 10 bases lying between them. Germline CDR1 is LGHDT and CDR2 is YNNKEL (reference sequence). Here the CDR3 reads CASSQDAIAEQFF. CDR3 bases: TGTGCCAGCAGCCAAGATGCCATAGCGGAGCAGTTCTTC.

This clonotype was detected ten times or more. The chain uses TRBV3-1 and TRBJ1-2, with D unresolved. V dropped 4 bases and J dropped 6 bases, with 18 bases sitting between them. The CDR3 loop spans 15 amino acids. Germline loops: CDR1 LGHDT, CDR2 YNNKEL (reference sequence). The CDR3 DNA sequence: TGTGCCAGCAGCCCAAGAGGTGGGCGGACCCATGGCTACACCTTC. Amino acids: CASSPRGGRTHGYTF.

CDR3 in amino acids: CAWSVLGTDTQYF. The CDR3 DNA follows: TGTGCCTGGAGTGTACTCGGAACAGATACGCAGTATTTT. The V call is TRBV30, the J call TRBJ2-3; D not certain. CDR1 is GTSNPN and CDR2 is SVGIG in the germline V gene (reference sequence). The CDR3 loop spans 13 amino acids. The V gene lost 0 bases and the J gene lost 3 bases, with 7 bases spanning the gap.

The CDR3 DNA reads TGCAGTGCTAGAGATGCGGACTACCAGGCCGTCTCTGGGGCCAACGTCCTGACTTTC. Translation: CSARDADYQAVSGANVLTF. The genes are TRBV20-1 and TRBJ2-6; weak D call: TRBD2 (6 bases). The CDR3 spans 19 residues. From germline, CDR1 is DFQATT and CDR2 SNEGSKA (reference sequence). Between the trimmed V and J ends, which lost 0 bases and 0 bases, there was a span of 18 bases.